The 18 T cell receptor beta chains presented below share a single source sample, sequenced in a study of neurological immune-mediated disorders. TCRdb re-called the 5' RACE reads through MiXCR, storing one row per CDR3 protein. Found here are tens of thousands of distinct CDR3 sequences, 2.5% to 3% of them singletons; the top ten hold roughly 1.1%. Source material: PBMCs. These TCRs come from a woman aged 25 to 39 with multiple sclerosis.

In its sample, this clonotype was seen many times. The CDR3 reads CASSSEGRWETQYF. As DNA, the CDR3 is TGTGCCAGCAGCTCAGAAGGCAGGTGGGAGACCCAGTACTTC. The chain uses TRBV7-2 and TRBJ2-5; D unclear. The CDR3 spans 14 residues. The V end lost 4 bases, the J end lost 5 bases, and 14 bases lay between the germline ends. Germline V gives CDR1 SGHTA, CDR2 FQGNSA.

This clonotype was found many times. CDR3 sequence: CASSLGTGGLYEQYF. For the CDR3, the DNA is TGTGCCAGCAGTTTAGGTACAGGGGGGCTTTACGAGCAGTACTTC. This chain uses TRBV28 with TRBJ2-7; 8 nucleotides align to TRBD1. The germline gives CDR1 MDHEN, CDR2 SYDVKM. This CDR3 has 15 amino acids. J lost 4 bases, V lost 2 bases, and 7 bases had no gene match.

Many counts were recorded for this clonotype. This chain links TRBV7-8 with TRBJ2-3; TRBD2 matches 11 bases. The CDR3 is 16 residues long. Germline CDR1 and CDR2: SGHVS and FQNEAQ. The V segment lost 6 bases and the J segment 4 bases; nucleotides outside the gene matches: 9. The CDR3 nucleotides read TGTGCCAGCAGTTACGAGGGACTAGCGGTACCAGATACGCAGTATTTT. This translates into CASSYEGLAVPDTQYF.

In its sample, this clonotype was seen many times. The chain uses TRBV12-3 or TRBV12-4 and TRBJ2-3, with TRBD2 identical over 11 bases. This CDR3 has 16 residues. The ends lost 5 bases at V and 4 bases at J; junction bases unmatched: 8. The CDR3 sequence: CASSLPLAGGADTQYF. CDR3 coding DNA: TGTGCCAGCAGTCTTCCTCTAGCGGGAGGCGCAGATACGCAGTATTTT.

At least ten counts were recorded for this clonotype. The genes are TRBV21-1 and TRBJ2-4; the table names TRBD2, a call not compared with the DNA. TRBV21-1 is termed a pseudogene. The CDR3 totals 16 residues. CDR3 nucleotides: TGTGCCAGCAGACCCCCGGGACTAGCGGGTAAAAACATTCAGTACTTC. Its protein product is CASRPPGLAGKNIQYF.

This clonotype was recorded at least ten times. V is TRBV2 and J is TRBJ2-3; D uncertain. The germline V gene has CDR1 SNHLY and CDR2 FYNNEI. V shed 1 base and J shed 4 bases, with 9 bases lying between them. This CDR3 region has 14 residues. The CDR3 region is CASSEDGIADTQYF. The CDR3 nucleotides are TGTGCCAGCAGTGAAGATGGGATCGCAGATACGCAGTATTTT.

This clonotype was recorded at least ten times. The chain has TRBV11-3 and TRBJ2-7, with D maybe TRBD1 (5 bases). Per the germline V gene, CDR1 is SGHNT and CDR2 is YENEEA. Trimming cost V 0 bases and J 3 bases, with 6 bases left between them. The CDR3 has 13 residues. The chain's CDR3 is CASSLEGLYEQYF. The CDR3 nucleotides read TGTGCCAGCAGCTTAGAGGGGCTCTACGAGCAGTACTTC. The full variable domain, in which reference TRBV11-3 and TRBJ2-7 provide the parts outside the CDR3, is EAGVVQSPRYKIIEKKQPVAFWCNPISGHNTLYWYLQNLGQGPELLIRYENEEAVDDSQLPKDRFSAERLKGVDSTLKIQPAELGDSAVYLCASSLEGLYEQYFGPGTRLTVT.

This clonotype was seen ten or more times. This rearrangement joins TRBV3-1 to TRBJ1-6; D not resolved. V lost 6 bases to trimming and J lost 13 bases, with 13 bases between them. Germline assignment: CDR1 LGHDT and CDR2 YNNKEL (reference sequence). CDR3 length equals 12 residues. CDR3: CASSQRSSPLHF. The CDR3 nucleotides read TGTGCCAGCAGTCAAAGGTCTTCTCCCCTCCACTTT.

This clonotype was seen ten or more times. The chain has TRBV28 and TRBJ1-2, with 9 positions matching TRBD1. CDR1 and CDR2 (germline): MDHEN, SYDVKM. V shed 1 base and J 4 bases; nucleotides not matched to a gene: 4. The CDR3 sequence is 15 residues long. CDR3: CASSLYGTGSYGYTF. The CDR3 region has the DNA TGTGCCAGCAGTTTATACGGGACAGGGAGCTATGGCTACACCTTC.

This clonotype was detected ten times or more. The chain has TRBV12-3 or TRBV12-4 and TRBJ2-6; 10 bases align to TRBD1. The CDR3 totals 18 residues. The V segment lost 5 bases and the J segment 2 bases; nucleotides outside the gene matches: 9. The CDR3, as DNA: TGTGCCAGCAGTCCCGGGACAGGGGTCCAAACTGGGGCCAACGTCCTGACTTTC. Translated, it gives CASSPGTGVQTGANVLTF.

This clonotype was counted many times. The chain joins TRBV3-1 to TRBJ2-3; 14 nucleotides match TRBD2. From germline, CDR1 is LGHDT and CDR2 YNNKEL (reference sequence). J lost 6 bases, V lost 0 bases, and 5 bases had no gene match. The CDR3 extends over 17 amino acids. The CDR3 sequence is CASSQDTGLAGEDTQYF. The DNA of the CDR3 is TGTGCCAGCAGCCAAGATACGGGACTAGCGGGAGAGGATACGCAGTATTTT.

This clonotype was counted at least ten times. V is TRBV5-6 and J is TRBJ2-7, with D maybe TRBD2 (5 bases). Germline values: CDR1 SGHDT, CDR2 YYEEEE. Trimming took off 4 bases at V and 1 base at J, with 15 bases between the two ends. CDR3 size: 15 residues. CDR3 residues: CASSLGPTGSYEQYF. The CDR3 bases are TGTGCCAGCAGCCTTGGGCCAACGGGATCCTACGAGCAGTACTTC.

This clonotype has more than one count but fewer than ten. The CDR3 loop is CASSFRVDEQYF. Written as DNA, the CDR3 is TGTGCCAGCAGTTTTCGGGTAGACGAGCAGTACTTC. The rearrangement links TRBV28 to TRBJ2-7; D remains unclear. Trimming took 3 bases from V and 5 from J, leaving 8 bases between them. Germline-derived CDR1 and CDR2 are MDHEN and SYDVKM. This CDR3 contains 12 residues.

This clonotype was recorded at least ten times. This chain joins TRBV5-1 and TRBJ2-1; D gene unclear. Trimming removed 0 bases from V and 7 bases from J, with 5 bases in between. The CDR3 spans 12 residues. Germline V lookup: CDR1 SGHRS, CDR2 YFSETQ. CDR3 sequence reads: CASSLDWNEQFF. DNA for the CDR3: TGCGCCAGCAGCTTGGATTGGAATGAGCAGTTCTTC. The variable domain in full, completed from reference TRBV5-1 and TRBJ2-1, reads KAGVTQTPRYLIKTRGQQVTLSCSPISGHRSVSWYQQTPGQGLQFLFEYFSETQRNKGNFPGRFSGRQFSNSRSEMNVSTLELGDSALYLCASSLDWNEQFFGPGTRLTVL.

This clonotype showed up many times. V and J are TRBV27 and TRBJ2-1; TRBD2 matches at 15 bases. The CDR3 is 15 amino acids. Germline V CDR1 and CDR2: MNHEY, SMNVEV (reference sequence). With 4 bases clipped from V and 9 bases from J, the junction kept 4 bases outside the gene matches. This CDR3 is CASSSGLAGGSEQFF. CDR3 DNA sequence: TGTGCCAGCAGTTCCGGACTAGCGGGAGGGTCTGAGCAGTTCTTC.

This clonotype has ten or more counts. The rearrangement links TRBV30 to TRBJ1-2; 7 bases align to TRBD1. Germline loops: CDR1 GTSNPN, CDR2 SVGIG (reference sequence). The CDR3 extends over 14 amino acids. Trimming removed 3 bases from V and 3 bases from J; junction bases left unmatched: 7. In DNA form, the CDR3 reads TGTGCCTGGAGCTTCGAGGGGGCCCACTATGGCTACACCTTC. This translates into CAWSFEGAHYGYTF.

This clonotype was observed at least ten times. V usage is TRBV9 and J usage is TRBJ1-2, with TRBD1 identical over 10 bases. Looked up from germline, CDR1 is SGDLS and CDR2 is YYNGEE. V trimming: 3 bases; J trimming: 7 bases; junction bases outside the gene matches: 12. This CDR3 has 16 residues. The CDR3 sequence: CASSALNPTGGSGYTF. The CDR3 DNA is TGTGCCAGCAGCGCCCTCAACCCGACAGGGGGCAGTGGCTACACCTTC.

This clonotype was detected many times. CDR3 residues: CASSLWGGSLDEQFF. The CDR3 nucleotides are TGTGCCAGCAGCCTTTGGGGCGGGAGTTTGGATGAGCAGTTCTTC. The chain has TRBV9 and TRBJ2-1; 7 bases map to TRBD2. With V trimmed by 4 bases and J by 8 bases, 12 bases remained unmatched. This CDR3 has 15 amino acids. Germline V gives CDR1 SGDLS, CDR2 YYNGEE.